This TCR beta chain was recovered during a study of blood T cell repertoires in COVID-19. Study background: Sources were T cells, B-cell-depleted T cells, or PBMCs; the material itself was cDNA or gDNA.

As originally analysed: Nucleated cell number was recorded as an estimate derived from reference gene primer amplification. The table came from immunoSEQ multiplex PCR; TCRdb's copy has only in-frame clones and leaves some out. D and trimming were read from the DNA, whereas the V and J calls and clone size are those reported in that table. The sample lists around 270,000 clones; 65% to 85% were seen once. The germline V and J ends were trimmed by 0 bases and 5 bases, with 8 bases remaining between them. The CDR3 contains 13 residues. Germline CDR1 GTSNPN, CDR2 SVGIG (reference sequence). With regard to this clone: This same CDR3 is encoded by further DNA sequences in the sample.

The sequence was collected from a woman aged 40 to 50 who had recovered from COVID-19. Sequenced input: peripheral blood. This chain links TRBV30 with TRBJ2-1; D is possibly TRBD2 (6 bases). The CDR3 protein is CAWSVGGNNEQFF. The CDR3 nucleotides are TGTGCCTGGAGTGTCGGCGGGAACAATGAGCAGTTCTTC.